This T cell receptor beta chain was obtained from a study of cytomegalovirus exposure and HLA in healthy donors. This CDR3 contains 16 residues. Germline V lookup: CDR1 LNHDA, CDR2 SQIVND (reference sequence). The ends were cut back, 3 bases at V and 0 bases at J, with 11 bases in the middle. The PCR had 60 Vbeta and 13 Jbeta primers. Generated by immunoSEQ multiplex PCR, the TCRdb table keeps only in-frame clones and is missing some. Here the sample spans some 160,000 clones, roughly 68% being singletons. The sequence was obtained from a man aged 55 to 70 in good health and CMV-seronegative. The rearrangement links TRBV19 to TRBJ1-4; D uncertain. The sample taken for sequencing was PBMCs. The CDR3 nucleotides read TGTGCCAGTAGTATTGGGCTGATCCCAACTAATGAAAAACTGTTTTTT. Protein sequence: CASSIGLIPTNEKLFF.